The 25 T cell receptor beta chains below were found in one sample sequenced in a study of cytotoxic CD8 clonotypes in ibrutinib-treated CLL. Sequenced by immunoSEQ multiplex PCR; TCRdb stores in-frame clones only, minus some. The data hold some 200,000 clones, with roughly 73% observed a single time. The sample consisted of PBMCs, taken after 12 months of ibrutinib treatment. These receptors all come from a human donor with chronic lymphocytic leukemia.

The V gene is TRBV7-8, the J gene TRBJ1-2, with D perhaps TRBD1 (6 bases). Germline V CDR1 and CDR2: SGHVS, FQNEAQ. This CDR3 region has 18 residues. Trimming left V 5 bases short and J 1 base short, with 23 bases between. The CDR3 bases are TGTGCCAGCAGCGAATCGGGCGGGTCGGCAGGGGATAACTATGGCTACACCTTC. Translation gives CASSESGGSAGDNYGYTF.

This chain uses TRBV30 with TRBJ1-1; possibly TRBD1 for D (5 bases). Germline V gene lookup returns CDR1 GTSNPN and CDR2 SVGIG (reference sequence). This CDR3 is 14 amino acids long. V lost 2 bases, J lost 3 bases, and 13 bases lay in between. The CDR3 coding sequence is TGTGCCTGGAGTCCACAGCGGGGGGACACTGAAGCTTTCTTT. This sequence encodes CAWSPQRGDTEAFF.

The V and J genes are TRBV10-3 and TRBJ2-5; TRBD2 matches at 10 bases. The ends lost 2 bases at V and 4 bases at J; junction bases unmatched: 13. Germline values: CDR1 ENHRY, CDR2 SYGVKD. This CDR3 has 18 amino acids. CDR3 region: CAISEGTGTSVFGETQYF. CDR3 sequence (DNA): TGTGCCATCAGTGAGGGGACCGGGACTAGCGTTTTTGGAGAGACCCAGTACTTC.

The chain couples TRBV6-1 to TRBJ1-4; D remains ambiguous. Trimming took 7 bases from V and 8 from J, leaving 5 bases between them. This CDR3 spans 10 amino acids. Germline V gene sequence: CDR1 MNHNS, CDR2 SASEGT. CDR3 in amino acids: CASMDEKLFF. In DNA form, the CDR3 reads TGTGCCAGCATGGACGAAAAACTGTTTTTT.

The V call is TRBV2, the J call TRBJ2-3, with 9 bases identical to TRBD2. The CDR3 has 16 amino acids. With V trimmed by 8 bases and J by 3 bases, 12 bases remained unmatched. The germline CDR1 and CDR2 sequences are SNHLY and FYNNEI. The CDR3 protein is CASHPLAGGFTDTQYF. CDR3 nucleotide sequence: TGTGCCAGCCATCCCCTGGCGGGAGGGTTTACAGATACGCAGTATTTT.

The chain's CDR3 is CASRLAGGPETQYF. Written as DNA, the CDR3 is TGTGCCAGCAGGCTAGCGGGAGGGCCCGAGACCCAGTACTTC. V usage is TRBV27 and J usage is TRBJ2-5, with TRBD2 matching over 12 bases. The CDR3 covers 14 residues. CDR1 and CDR2 from the germline V gene are MNHEY and SMNVEV (reference sequence). V was pared by 6 bases and J by 5 bases, with 4 bases of the junction left unmatched.

This clone was observed once. This chain links TRBV7-9 with TRBJ2-7; 10 positions match TRBD2. With V trimmed by 5 bases and J by 5 bases, 9 bases remained unmatched. Per the germline V gene, CDR1 is SEHNR and CDR2 is FQNEAQ (reference sequence). The CDR3 runs 15 residues. The CDR3 coding sequence is TGTGCCAGCAGCCCGCCTAGCGGGAGAGTCAACGAGCAGTACTTC. It yields the protein CASSPPSGRVNEQYF. The whole variable domain, filled in from reference TRBV7-9 and TRBJ2-7, reads DTGVSQNPRHKITKRGQNVTFRCDPISEHNRLYWYRQTLGQGPEFLTYFQNEAQLEKSRLLSDRFSAERPKGSFSTLEIQRTEQGDSAMYLCASSPPSGRVNEQYFGPGTRLTVT.

The chain links TRBV2 to TRBJ2-1, with TRBD1 as a possible D gene (6 bases). The CDR3 spans 13 residues. Germline CDR1 is SNHLY and CDR2 is FYNNEI. Trimming cost V 8 bases and J 2 bases, with 10 bases left between them. The DNA of the CDR3 is TGTGCCAGCGCCGGGACACCCTACAATGAGCAGTTCTTC. Its translation is CASAGTPYNEQFF.

In its sample, this clone was seen a few times. This chain joins TRBV4-1 and TRBJ2-7, with D perhaps TRBD2 (6 bases). The length of the CDR3 is 17 residues. The germline V gene has CDR1 MGHRA and CDR2 YSYEKL. V lost 2 bases to trimming and J lost 3 bases, with 20 bases between them. CDR3: CASSQLSSRDSGYEQYF. The CDR3 DNA sequence: TGCGCCAGCAGCCAACTCTCTTCTCGGGATAGCGGCTACGAGCAGTACTTC.

V and J are TRBV7-8 and TRBJ1-5; D is unclear. Trimming removed 4 bases at V and 3 bases at J, with 13 bases between. CDR1 SGHVS and CDR2 FQNEAQ come from the germline V gene. The CDR3 has 15 residues. In DNA form, the CDR3 reads TGTGCCAGCAGCTCGGGAAGGGCCCCCAATCAGCCCCAGCATTTT. Protein sequence: CASSSGRAPNQPQHF.

The sample holds a few counts of this clone. V and J are TRBV27 and TRBJ1-6; no clear D gene. Germline CDR1 MNHEY, CDR2 SMNVEV (reference sequence). The V and J ends lost 4 bases and 11 bases respectively, with 18 bases between them. The CDR3 covers 15 residues. The CDR3 coding sequence is TGTGCCAGCAGTTCGGACGGCGACGGCTGGCCACCCCTCCACTTT. Residues: CASSSDGDGWPPLHF.

V gene TRBV6-5 combines with J gene TRBJ2-7, with D tentatively TRBD1 or TRBD2 (5 bases each). Germline V lookup: CDR1 MNHEY, CDR2 SVGAGI. This CDR3 spans 16 amino acids. The V and J ends lost 1 base and 0 bases respectively, with 13 bases between them. CDR3 sequence: CASSYWGPINSYEQYF. CDR3 bases: TGTGCCAGCAGTTACTGGGGACCGATAAACTCCTACGAGCAGTACTTC.

This chain connects TRBV19 to TRBJ1-5; D call uncertain. This CDR3 region has 15 residues. The V gene lost 7 bases and the J gene lost 0 bases, with 13 bases spanning the gap. Germline CDR1 and CDR2: LNHDA and SQIVND (reference sequence). The CDR3 bases are TGTGCCAGTACGATGTACAGTGATAGCAATCAGCCCCAGCATTTT. Protein sequence: CASTMYSDSNQPQHF.

This clone has just a few counts. One end of the junction fails to match germline, which may point to a read error. Other DNA sequences in this sample translate to the same CDR3. The chain combines TRBV7-7 with TRBJ2-5; weak D call: TRBD1 (5 bases). Germline V CDR1 and CDR2: SSHAT, FNYEAQ (reference sequence). The CDR3 spans 13 residues. The CDR3 region is CASSLGVAETQYF. As DNA, the CDR3 is TGTGCTAGCAGCCTAGGGGTCGCCGAGACCCAGTACTTC. The entire variable domain, with the rest obtained from reference TRBV7-7 and TRBJ2-5, is as follows: GAGVSQSPRYKVTKRGQDVTLRCDPISSHATLYWYQQALGQGPEFLTYFNYEAQPDKSGLPSDRFSAERPEGSISTLTIQRTEQRDSAMYRCASSLGVAETQYFGPGTRLLVL.

The chain joins TRBV6-6 to TRBJ1-1; tentatively, D is TRBD1 (6 bases). This CDR3 region has 16 residues. V dropped 5 bases and J dropped 4 bases, with 20 bases sitting between them. Germline assignment: CDR1 MNHNY and CDR2 SVGAGI (reference sequence). The CDR3 spells CASSHHVRGPSTEAFF. The DNA of the CDR3 is TGTGCCAGCAGTCATCACGTCAGGGGCCCTAGCACTGAAGCTTTCTTT.

V and J are TRBV13 and TRBJ2-7; TRBD1 agrees at 8 bases. V was clipped by 5 bases and J by 7 bases; unmatched bases: 16. The CDR3 consists of 16 residues. The germline CDR1 and CDR2 sequences are PRHDT and FYEKMQ (reference sequence). The CDR3 reads CASSPGGQVRREEQYF. CDR3 DNA sequence: TGTGCCAGCAGCCCAGGGGGACAGGTTCGTCGAGAAGAGCAGTACTTC.

The genes are TRBV9 and TRBJ2-7, with 7 positions matching TRBD2. In germline, CDR1 is SGDLS, CDR2 YYNGEE. This CDR3 spans 15 amino acids. V lost 4 bases and J lost 1; bases outside the gene matches: 8. CDR3: CASSLGGLPSYEQYF. In DNA form, the CDR3 reads TGTGCCAGCAGCTTGGGGGGACTACCTTCCTACGAGCAGTACTTC.

The J gene is TRBJ1-2, the V gene TRBV9; unclear D gene. The V end lost 0 bases, the J end lost 4 bases, and 13 bases lay between the germline ends. Germline assignment: CDR1 SGDLS and CDR2 YYNGEE. This CDR3 comprises 15 residues. The CDR3 sequence is CASSVAPQEVYGYTF. In DNA, the CDR3 is TGTGCCAGCAGCGTAGCCCCGCAGGAGGTCTATGGCTACACCTTC.

The V and J genes are TRBV18 and TRBJ2-1, with 9 nucleotides matching TRBD2. The CDR3 consists of 15 residues. The germline V gene encodes CDR1 KGHSH and CDR2 LQKENI. The J segment lost 7 bases and the V segment lost 4 bases, leaving 8 bases of the junction unmatched. The CDR3 DNA is TGTGCCAGCTCACAATCCGGGACTAGCATTAATGAGCAGTTCTTC. Translating gives CASSQSGTSINEQFF.

This clone was recorded only once. The chain has TRBV5-5 and TRBJ1-1; D remains unclear. The V and J ends lost 0 bases and 8 bases respectively, with 11 bases between them. Germline values: CDR1 SGHKS, CDR2 YYEKEE (reference sequence). This CDR3 has 13 residues. The CDR3 protein is CASSLGSALEAFF. The CDR3, as DNA: TGTGCCAGCAGCTTGGGGTCAGCGCTCGAAGCTTTCTTT.

This chain uses TRBV20-1 with TRBJ2-5; D call uncertain. V gave up 5 bases and J gave up 7 bases, with 11 bases separating them. Germline CDR1 is DFQATT and CDR2 is SNEGSKA (reference sequence). The CDR3 has 11 amino acids. CDR3 sequence reads: CSAGPMGTQYF. The CDR3 DNA reads as TGCAGTGCTGGCCCTATGGGGACCCAGTACTTC.

This sequence joins TRBV6-5 and TRBJ2-3; D perhaps matches TRBD1 (5 bases). V lost 0 bases and J lost 3, with 13 bases in between. Germline CDR1 reads MNHEY; CDR2 reads SVGAGI. This CDR3 region has 16 residues. CDR3 protein: CASSYSQGLGTDTQYF. The CDR3 bases are TGTGCCAGCAGTTACTCCCAGGGATTAGGGACAGATACGCAGTATTTT.

CDR3 DNA: TGCGCCAGCAGCTTGGGAGGTAGGGGTAGCAATGAGCAGTTCTTC. This sequence encodes CASSLGGRGSNEQFF. J is TRBJ2-1 and V is TRBV5-1, with D tentatively TRBD1 (5 bases). Deletions cut 0 bases from V and 6 bases from J, with 13 bases between. This CDR3 contains 15 residues. The germline gives CDR1 SGHRS, CDR2 YFSETQ.

The chain is built from TRBV5-1 and TRBJ2-1, with D possibly matching TRBD1 (5 bases). Per the germline V gene, CDR1 is SGHRS and CDR2 is YFSETQ. V lost 4 bases and J lost 4, with 6 bases in between. The CDR3 is 12 amino acids. In nucleotides, the CDR3 is TGCGCCAGCAGCGGGGCTTACAATGAGCAGTTCTTC. Translation gives CASSGAYNEQFF.

This sequence joins TRBV6-6 and TRBJ2-7; D remains unclear. CDR3 length equals 12 residues. The germline gives CDR1 MNHNY, CDR2 SVGAGI (reference sequence). V lost 5 bases to trimming and J lost 2 bases, with 7 bases between them. CDR3 protein: CASSIRAYEQYF. The CDR3 DNA reads TGTGCCAGCAGTATCAGAGCCTACGAGCAGTACTTC.